This T cell receptor beta chain was identified during a study of regulatory T cells in long-lasting Graves disease. Many counts were recorded for this clonotype. Its antigen is not known. Study results and caveats: The persistent group shared 2,741 public clonotypes, more than the 850 to 1,000 shared by new patients.

As for time point: newly diagnosed GD, antithyroid drugs for less than 3 months. TCR sequences were obtained from RNA taken from PBMCs. Germline V gives CDR1 KGHDR, CDR2 SFDVKD. The CDR3 is 18 residues long. V shed 0 bases and J shed 0 bases, with 14 bases lying between them. Relying on iRepertoire HTBI primers and Arm-PCR of CDR3 regions, the team built TCR beta libraries. As processed by the authors: Identification of gene segments yielded around 64 TRBV and more than eleven TRBJ across samples. TCRdb analysed the multiplex PCR reads with MiXCR anew, one entry per CDR3 protein. Clone size and V and J calls follow TCRdb, not the original study. The sample holds under 400,000 distinct CDR3 sequences, roughly a sixth seen once. These data also featured in a second study, about T cells in Graves' hyperthyroidism and ophthalmopathy. That report adds: In the blood, most expanded thyroid clonotypes above 0.001 appeared as well.

Sequenced material: peripheral blood mononuclear cells (PBMCs), taken at new diagnosis, from a patient treated with antithyroid drugs. The chain links TRBV24-1 to TRBJ1-3, with no clear D. The sequence derives from a middle-aged man with Graves disease. CDR3 sequence reads: CATSDLPFGKHSGNTIYF. For the CDR3, the DNA is TGTGCCACCAGTGATTTGCCTTTTGGGAAACACTCTGGAAACACCATATATTTT.